Listed here is a single T cell receptor beta chain. This clone was observed a handful of times. The target of this receptor is not known. One base away there is no much larger clone; base qualities are not given. Each donor gave one peripheral blood draw, about 110 mL on average, collected into heparinised tubes. Using a panel that included CD45RO, CCR7, CD25, CD127, CD95 and CD27, naive, central memory, regulatory and stem cell-like memory CD4+ T cells were sorted on a BD FACSAria II. Purity was above 95% for every sorted population. PBMCs were isolated right away by Lymphoprep density gradient centrifugation and were stained directly, without culture. To minimize batch effects, samples were stained and sorted in pairs, one healthy donor with one patient per experiment. The entire isolated RNA was reverse transcribed using the High Capacity cDNA Reverse Transcription Kit, and thus expressed TCRB transcripts were sequenced. Deep immunoSEQ sequencing was applied to naive, central memory and regulatory T cell samples, giving an average of roughly 3.5 million total reads per sample. Sorted cells were lysed in RLT buffer, and RNA was extracted using DNase-treated RNeasy Micro or Mini kits according to cell number. To prevent cross-contamination, each cell subset was processed individually, whereas patient and healthy donor samples were processed jointly. The immunoSEQ multiplex PCR was used to amplify TCRB sequences from cDNA, yielding 87-bp fragments that span the CDR3 region. Amplicons were sequenced on the Illumina HiSeq platform. In the original analysis: Synthetic template baselines were used to correct PCR bias computationally, reads within Hamming distance 2 were collapsed together, and singletons that could not be merged were discarded. Reads were aligned to IMGT to assign V, D and J genes, CDR3 length, and insertions or deletions at six rearrangement sites. Within each subset, clonotype counts were normalized to the number of sorted cells before true diversity and Gini coefficients were calculated with the tcR R package. Repertoire sharing was quantified using the overlap coefficient calculated on TCRB nucleotide sequences. What TCRdb holds here is the immuneACCESS table cut down to in-frame rearrangements. Part of the clones is not present; checked against another copy, under half of the missing clones reflect an unresolved V gene, and the others are unexplained. Clone size and the V and J calls come from that table; the DNA yielded D and trimming. The sample data list some 370,000 clones, and over 9% of these were observed just once. The leading ten clones occupy about 0.6% of the sample.

The sample comes from a study of beta chain features in type 1 diabetes (dated by TCRdb to the late 2010s). Broadly, across the study: Mean age, gender distribution, total cell number and subset yield did not differ between patients and healthy donors. In the study, recently diagnosed type 1 diabetes patients and matched healthy donors were compared on the TCRB repertoires of their sorted circulating CD4+ T cell subsets. Whereas all 30 or so donors provided naive and central memory subsets, regulatory and stem cell-like memory subsets were isolated from just 8 patients and about 8 healthy donors. A total of around 110,000,000 sorted cells were examined across all samples, and RNA yield correlated strongly with the number of cells per subset.

Here is what the overall study found, with its caveats: HLA sub-analyses involved small numbers of individuals, so any influence of HLA type on TCRB rearrangement remained unresolved. Because cDNA rather than genomic DNA was sequenced, highly expressing activated cells could have been over-represented, although no difference in activation and CD3 levels was found between groups. At VDJ recombination sites, patients with type 1 diabetes made fewer insertions and deleted more nucleotides, a pattern implying thymic rearrangement abnormalities. PCR may preferentially amplify shorter templates, but because patient and control samples were amplified and corrected together, any resulting skew would affect both groups equally. Type 1 diabetes patients showed a moderate but significant shortening of TCRB CDR3 length in all four CD4+ subsets. Naive, central memory and regulatory TCRB repertoires appeared to be more similar among patients than among healthy donors.

The CDR3 contains 15 residues, cysteine and phenylalanine counted. The read is trimmed to its CDR3 DNA, 45 bases read in frame from base 1. CDR1 is given as LGHNA and CDR2 as YNFKEQ, both from the germline V gene. The trim is 0 bases for V and 0 bases for J, with a gap of 8 bases between the germline ends. This TCR derives from a young man with type 1 diabetes. What was sequenced was central memory CD4+ T cells from blood. The rearrangement joined TRBV4-2 to TRBJ1-1; 5 matching bases give a weak D call of TRBD1. The DNA sequence is as follows: TGTGCCAGCAGCCAAGATCAGGGCTTGAACACTGAAGCTTTCTTT. This gives the protein CASSQDQGLNTEAFF.